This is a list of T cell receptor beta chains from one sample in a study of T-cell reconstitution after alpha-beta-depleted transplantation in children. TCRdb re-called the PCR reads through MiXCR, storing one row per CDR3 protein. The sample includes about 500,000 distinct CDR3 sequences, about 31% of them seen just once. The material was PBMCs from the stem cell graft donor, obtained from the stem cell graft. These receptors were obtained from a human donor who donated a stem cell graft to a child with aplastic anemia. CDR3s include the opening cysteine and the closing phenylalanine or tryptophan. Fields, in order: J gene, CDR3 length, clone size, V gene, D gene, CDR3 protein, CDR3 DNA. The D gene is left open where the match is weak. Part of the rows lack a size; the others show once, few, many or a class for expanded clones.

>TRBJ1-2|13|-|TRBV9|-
CASSVVSGYGYTF
TGTGCCAGCAGCGTAGTTTCGGGGTACGGCTACACCTTC
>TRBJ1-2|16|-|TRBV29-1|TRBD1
CSVEALLGTGGVPSTF
TGCAGCGTTGAAGCATTGCTGGGGACAGGGGGCGTGCCGTCCACCTTC
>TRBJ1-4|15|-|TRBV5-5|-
CASSLNGAYNEKLFF
TGTGCCAGCAGCTTAAACGGGGCCTATAATGAAAAACTGTTTTTT
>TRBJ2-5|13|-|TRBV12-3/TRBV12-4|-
CASSLGIQETQYF
TGTGCCAGCAGTTTAGGCATCCAAGAGACCCAGTACTTC
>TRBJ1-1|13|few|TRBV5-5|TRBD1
CASSGTGETEAFF
TGTGCCAGCAGCGGTACAGGGGAGACTGAAGCTTTCTTT
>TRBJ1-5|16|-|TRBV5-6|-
CASSLAGSGGSQPQHF
TGTGCCAGCAGCTTGGCCGGTTCCGGGGGGAGTCAGCCCCAGCATTTT
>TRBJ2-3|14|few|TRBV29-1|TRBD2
CSVGLAGVADTQYF
TGCAGCGTTGGACTAGCGGGAGTAGCAGATACGCAGTATTTT
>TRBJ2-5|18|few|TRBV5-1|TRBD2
CASSLAASGSGERETQYF
TGCGCCAGCAGCTTGGCGGCTAGCGGGAGTGGGGAGCGGGAGACCCAGTACTTC
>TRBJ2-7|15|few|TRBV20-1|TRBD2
CSAPQASGGLYEQYF
TGCAGTGCTCCTCAGGCTAGCGGGGGATTGTACGAGCAGTACTTC
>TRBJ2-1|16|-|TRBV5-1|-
CASSLFRGISYNEQFF
TGCGCCAGCAGCTTGTTTCGGGGTATAAGCTACAATGAGCAGTTCTTC
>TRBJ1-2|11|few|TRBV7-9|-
CASSPGPYNTF
TGTGCCAGCAGCCCGGGACCGTATAACACCTTC
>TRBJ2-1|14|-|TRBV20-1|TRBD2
CSARTSGNYNEQFF
TGCAGTGCTAGAACTAGCGGGAACTACAATGAGCAGTTCTTC
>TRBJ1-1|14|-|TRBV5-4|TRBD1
CASSAGQGLTEAFF
TGTGCCAGCAGCGCGGGACAGGGTTTAACTGAAGCTTTCTTT
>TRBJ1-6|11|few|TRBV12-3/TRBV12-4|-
CASSRFSSLHF
TGTGCCAGCAGTCGATTCTCGTCCCTCCACTTT
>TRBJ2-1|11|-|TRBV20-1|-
CSARKGIEQFF
TGCAGTGCTAGGAAGGGCATTGAGCAGTTCTTC
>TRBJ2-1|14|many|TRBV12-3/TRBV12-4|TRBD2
CASSVAGLAAEQFF
TGTGCCAGCAGTGTAGCGGGACTAGCCGCCGAGCAGTTCTTC
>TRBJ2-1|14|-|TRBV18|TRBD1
CASSPPAGQVEQFF
TGTGCCAGCTCACCACCAGCCGGACAGGTTGAGCAGTTCTTC
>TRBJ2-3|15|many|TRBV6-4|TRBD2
CASSGLAGGPDTQYF
TGTGCCAGCAGCGGACTAGCGGGAGGACCAGATACGCAGTATTTT
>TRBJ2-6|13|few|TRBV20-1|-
CSARQNGANVLTF
TGCAGTGCTAGACAGAACGGGGCCAACGTCCTGACTTTC
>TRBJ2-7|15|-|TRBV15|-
CATSRIQGMAYEQYF
TGTGCCACCAGCAGAATACAAGGCATGGCCTACGAGCAGTACTTC
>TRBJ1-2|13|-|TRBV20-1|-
CSASRVQVVGYTF
TGCAGTGCTAGTAGGGTACAAGTGGTAGGCTACACCTTC
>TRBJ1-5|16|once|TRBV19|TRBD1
CATTAEQGASNQPQHF
TGTGCCACAACCGCAGAACAGGGGGCCAGCAATCAGCCCCAGCATTTT
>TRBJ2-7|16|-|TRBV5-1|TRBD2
CASSLAGTSGSYEQYF
TGCGCCAGCAGCTTGGCAGGGACTAGCGGAAGCTACGAGCAGTACTTC
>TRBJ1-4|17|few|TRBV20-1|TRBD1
CSAPRDREGVANEKLFF
TGCAGTGCGCCTCGGGACAGGGAGGGTGTGGCTAATGAAAAACTGTTTTTT
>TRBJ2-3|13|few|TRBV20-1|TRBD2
CSVRRELSDTQYF
TGCAGTGTTCGGCGGGAGTTGTCAGATACGCAGTATTTT
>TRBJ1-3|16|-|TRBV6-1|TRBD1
CASSDLTGSTGNTIYF
TGTGCCAGCAGTGACCTGACAGGGTCGACTGGAAACACCATATATTTT
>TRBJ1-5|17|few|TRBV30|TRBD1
CAWRAMTGTYSNQPQHF
TGTGCCTGGAGGGCCATGACAGGGACGTATAGCAATCAGCCCCAGCATTTT
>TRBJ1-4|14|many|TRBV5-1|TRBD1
CASSSTGPNEKLFF
TGCGCCAGCAGCTCGACAGGGCCTAATGAAAAACTGTTTTTT
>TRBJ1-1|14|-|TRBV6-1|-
CASSHDRIITEAFF
TGTGCCAGCAGTCATGACAGGATAATCACTGAAGCTTTCTTT
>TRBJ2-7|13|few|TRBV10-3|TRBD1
CAITGQGTYEQYF
TGTGCCATCACGGGACAGGGAACCTACGAGCAGTACTTC
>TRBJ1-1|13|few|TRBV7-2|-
CASRLRGVSEAFF
TGTGCCAGCAGATTAAGGGGTGTATCTGAAGCTTTCTTT
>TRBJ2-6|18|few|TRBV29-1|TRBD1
CSVAGQGGTRSGANVLTF
TGCAGCGTTGCGGGACAGGGGGGTACTAGGTCTGGGGCCAACGTCCTGACTTTC
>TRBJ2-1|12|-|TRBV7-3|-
CASSQGGGEQFF
TGTGCCAGCAGCCAGGGGGGAGGCGAGCAGTTCTTC
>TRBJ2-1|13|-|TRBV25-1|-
CASRRDSSNEQFF
TGTGCCAGCAGGCGGGATTCCAGCAATGAGCAGTTCTTC
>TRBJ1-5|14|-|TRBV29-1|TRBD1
CSVIGTGRNQPQHF
TGCAGCGTGATCGGGACAGGTAGAAATCAGCCCCAGCATTTT
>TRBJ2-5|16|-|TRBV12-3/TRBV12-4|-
CASSSRGGKRQETQYF
TGTGCCAGCAGTTCCCGAGGGGGAAAGCGCCAAGAGACCCAGTACTTC
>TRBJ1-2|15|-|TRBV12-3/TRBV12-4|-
CASSSFPQANYGYTF
TGTGCCAGCAGTTCGTTCCCTCAGGCTAACTATGGCTACACCTTC
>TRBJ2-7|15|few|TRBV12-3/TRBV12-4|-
CASVGSGRRSYEQYF
TGTGCCAGCGTAGGAAGCGGGCGTCGCTCCTACGAGCAGTACTTC
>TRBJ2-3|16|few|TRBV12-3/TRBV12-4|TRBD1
CASSSRTGGSTDTQYF
TGTGCCAGCAGTTCTCGGACAGGGGGGTCGACAGATACGCAGTATTTT
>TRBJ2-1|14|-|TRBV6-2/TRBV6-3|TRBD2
CASARSGSYNEQFF
TGTGCCAGCGCCCGTAGCGGGAGTTACAATGAGCAGTTCTTC
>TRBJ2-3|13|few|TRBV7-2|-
CASSLRAVDTQYF
TGTGCCAGCAGCTTAAGGGCTGTAGATACGCAGTATTTT
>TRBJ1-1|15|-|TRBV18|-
CASSEGSGKDTEAFF
TGTGCCAGCTCAGAGGGGTCGGGTAAGGACACTGAAGCTTTCTTT
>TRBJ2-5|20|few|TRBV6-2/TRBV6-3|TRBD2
CASSYSNPGASGRAGETQYF
TGTGCCAGCAGTTACTCGAATCCCGGGGCTAGCGGGAGGGCCGGAGAGACCCAGTACTTC
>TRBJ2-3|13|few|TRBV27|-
CASSLPSRDTQYF
TGTGCCAGCAGTTTACCGTCGCGGGATACGCAGTATTTT
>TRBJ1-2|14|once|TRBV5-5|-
CASSLPRQDAGYTF
TGTGCCAGCAGCTTGCCTAGACAGGACGCCGGCTACACCTTC
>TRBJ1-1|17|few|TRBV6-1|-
CASGGPTTLPSDTEAFF
TGTGCCAGTGGGGGGCCCACTACACTCCCTTCCGACACTGAAGCTTTCTTT
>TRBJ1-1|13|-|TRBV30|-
CAWSEGTHTEAFF
TGTGCCTGGAGTGAGGGGACACACACTGAAGCTTTCTTT
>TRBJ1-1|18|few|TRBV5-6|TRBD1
CASSYPGTGRSMNTEAFF
TGTGCCAGCAGCTACCCAGGGACAGGGAGGTCGATGAACACTGAAGCTTTCTTT
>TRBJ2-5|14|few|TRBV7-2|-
CASRKTGSQETQYF
TGTGCCAGCAGGAAAACAGGTTCCCAAGAGACCCAGTACTTC
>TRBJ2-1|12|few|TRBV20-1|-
CSVGETYNEQFF
TGCAGTGTCGGTGAGACTTACAATGAGCAGTTCTTC
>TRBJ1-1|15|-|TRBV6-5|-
CASSYGRHLSTEAFF
TGTGCCAGCAGTTATGGGAGACACCTCTCCACTGAAGCTTTCTTT
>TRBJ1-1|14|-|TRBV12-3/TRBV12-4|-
CASSYLAGNTEAFF
TGTGCCAGCAGCTACCTCGCCGGGAACACTGAAGCTTTCTTT
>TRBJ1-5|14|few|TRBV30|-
CAWSAEYPGQPQHF
TGTGCCTGGAGTGCGGAATATCCGGGTCAGCCCCAGCATTTT
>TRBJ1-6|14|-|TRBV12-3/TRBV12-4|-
CASSSGGKNSPLHF
TGTGCCAGCAGTTCGGGCGGGAAAAATTCACCCCTCCACTTT
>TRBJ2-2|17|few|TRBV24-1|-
CATSDPPLLDSTGELFF
TGTGCCACCAGTGATCCCCCCCTACTCGACAGCACCGGGGAGCTGTTTTTT